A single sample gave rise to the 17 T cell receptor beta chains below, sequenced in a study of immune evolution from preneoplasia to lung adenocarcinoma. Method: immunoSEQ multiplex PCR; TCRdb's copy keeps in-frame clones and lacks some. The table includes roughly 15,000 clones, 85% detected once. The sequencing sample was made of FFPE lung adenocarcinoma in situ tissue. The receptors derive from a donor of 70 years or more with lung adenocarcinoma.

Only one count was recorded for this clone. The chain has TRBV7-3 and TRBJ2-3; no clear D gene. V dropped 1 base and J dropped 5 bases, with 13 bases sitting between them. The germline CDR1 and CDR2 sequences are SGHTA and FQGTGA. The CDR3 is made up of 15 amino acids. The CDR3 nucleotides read TGTGCCAGCAGCTTAATCGGCAACGTTGGAGATACGCAGTATTTT. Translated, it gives CASSLIGNVGDTQYF.

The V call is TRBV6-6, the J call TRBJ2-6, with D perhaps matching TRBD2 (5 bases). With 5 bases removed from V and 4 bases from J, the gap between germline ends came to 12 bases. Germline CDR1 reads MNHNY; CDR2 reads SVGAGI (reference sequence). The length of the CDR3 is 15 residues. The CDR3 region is CASSIALGGANVLTF. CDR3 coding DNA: TGTGCCAGCAGTATAGCGCTCGGAGGGGCCAACGTCCTGACTTTC.

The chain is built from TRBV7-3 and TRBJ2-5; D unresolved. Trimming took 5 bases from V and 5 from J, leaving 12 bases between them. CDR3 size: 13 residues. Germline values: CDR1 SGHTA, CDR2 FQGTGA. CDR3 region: CASSPGFGETQYF. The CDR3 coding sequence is TGTGCCAGCAGCCCAGGATTTGGGGAGACCCAGTACTTC.

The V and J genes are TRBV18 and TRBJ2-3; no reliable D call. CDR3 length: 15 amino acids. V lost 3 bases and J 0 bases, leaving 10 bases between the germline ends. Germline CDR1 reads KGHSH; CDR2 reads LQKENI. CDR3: CASSPLGGSTDTQYF. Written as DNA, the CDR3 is TGTGCCAGCTCACCTCTGGGTGGGAGCACAGATACGCAGTATTTT. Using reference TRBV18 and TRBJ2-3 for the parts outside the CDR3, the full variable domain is NAGVMQNPRHLVRRRGQEARLRCSPMKGHSHVYWYRQLPEEGLKFMVYLQKENIIDESGMPKERFSAEFPKEGPSILRIQQVVRGDSAAYFCASSPLGGSTDTQYFGPGTRLTVL.

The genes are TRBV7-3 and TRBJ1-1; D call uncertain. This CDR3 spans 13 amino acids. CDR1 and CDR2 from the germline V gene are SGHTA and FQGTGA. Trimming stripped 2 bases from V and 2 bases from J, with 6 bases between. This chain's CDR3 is CASSLDLNTEAFF. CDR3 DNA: TGTGCCAGCAGCTTAGACCTTAACACTGAAGCTTTCTTT.

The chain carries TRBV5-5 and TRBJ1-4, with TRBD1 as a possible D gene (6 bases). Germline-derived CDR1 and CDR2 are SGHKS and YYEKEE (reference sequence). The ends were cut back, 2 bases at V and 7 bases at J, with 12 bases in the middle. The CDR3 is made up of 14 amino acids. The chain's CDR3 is CASSFGQFGEKLFF. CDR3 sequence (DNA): TGTGCCAGCAGCTTCGGACAGTTCGGTGAAAAACTGTTTTTT.

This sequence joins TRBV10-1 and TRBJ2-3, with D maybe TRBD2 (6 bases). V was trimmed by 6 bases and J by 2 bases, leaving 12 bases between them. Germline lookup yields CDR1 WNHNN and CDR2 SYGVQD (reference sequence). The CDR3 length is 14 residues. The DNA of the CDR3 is TGCGCCAGCAGCCAAGGGGACTCCACAGATACGCAGTATTTT. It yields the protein CASSQGDSTDTQYF.

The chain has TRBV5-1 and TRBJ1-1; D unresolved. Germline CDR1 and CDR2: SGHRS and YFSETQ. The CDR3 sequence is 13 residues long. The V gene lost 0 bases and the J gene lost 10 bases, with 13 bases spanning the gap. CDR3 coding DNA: TGCGCCAGCAGCTTGGGGGATAACTCGGGAGCTTTCTTT. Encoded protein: CASSLGDNSGAFF.

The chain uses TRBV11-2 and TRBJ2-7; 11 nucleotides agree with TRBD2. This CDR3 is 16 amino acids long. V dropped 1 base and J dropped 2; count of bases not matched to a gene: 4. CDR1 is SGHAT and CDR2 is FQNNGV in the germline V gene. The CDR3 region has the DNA TGTGCCAGCAGCTTAGCCCCGGGACTAGCGGCCTACGAGCAGTACTTC. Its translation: CASSLAPGLAAYEQYF.

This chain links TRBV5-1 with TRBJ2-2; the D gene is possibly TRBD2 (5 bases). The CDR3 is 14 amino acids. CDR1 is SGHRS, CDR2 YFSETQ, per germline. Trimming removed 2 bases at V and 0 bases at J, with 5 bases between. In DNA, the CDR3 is TGCGCCAGCAGCTTAGCGGCGAACACCGGGGAGCTGTTTTTT. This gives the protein CASSLAANTGELFF.

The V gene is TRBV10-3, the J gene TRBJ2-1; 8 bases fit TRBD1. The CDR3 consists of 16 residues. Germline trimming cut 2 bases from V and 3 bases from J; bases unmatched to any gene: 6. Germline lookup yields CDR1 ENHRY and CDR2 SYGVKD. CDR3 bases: TGTGCCATCAGTGAGGGCCCCGGACAGGGCTACAATGAGCAGTTCTTC. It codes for CAISEGPGQGYNEQFF.

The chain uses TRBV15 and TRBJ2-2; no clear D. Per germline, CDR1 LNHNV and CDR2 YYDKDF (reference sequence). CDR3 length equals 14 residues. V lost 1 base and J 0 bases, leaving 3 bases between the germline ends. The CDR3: CATSRGPNTGELFF. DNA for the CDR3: TGTGCCACCAGCAGAGGGCCGAACACCGGGGAGCTGTTTTTT. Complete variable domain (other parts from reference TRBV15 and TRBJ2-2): DAMVIQNPRYQVTQFGKPVTLSCSQTLNHNVMYWYQQKSSQAPKLLFHYYDKDFNNEADTPDNFQSRRPNTSFCFLDIRSPGLGDTAMYLCATSRGPNTGELFFGEGSRLTVL.

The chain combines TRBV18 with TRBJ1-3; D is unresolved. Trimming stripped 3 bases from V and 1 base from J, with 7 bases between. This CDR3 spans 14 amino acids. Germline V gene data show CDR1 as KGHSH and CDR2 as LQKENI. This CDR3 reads CASSPTDSGNTIYF. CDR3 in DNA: TGTGCCAGCTCACCGACGGATTCTGGAAACACCATATATTTT.

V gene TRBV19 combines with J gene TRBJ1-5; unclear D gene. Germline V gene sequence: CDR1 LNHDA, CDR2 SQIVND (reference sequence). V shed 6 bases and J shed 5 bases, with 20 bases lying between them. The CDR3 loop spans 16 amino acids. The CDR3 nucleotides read TGTGCCAGTAGCCGGACCCGGATGTCTGGGGATCAGCCCCAGCATTTT. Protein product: CASSRTRMSGDQPQHF.

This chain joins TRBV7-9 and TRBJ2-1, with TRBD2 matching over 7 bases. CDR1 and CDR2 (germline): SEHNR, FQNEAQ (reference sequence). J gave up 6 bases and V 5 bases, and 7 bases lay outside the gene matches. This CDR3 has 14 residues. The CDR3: CASSKVGLSNEQFF. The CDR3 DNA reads TGTGCCAGCAGCAAAGTGGGACTATCCAATGAGCAGTTCTTC.

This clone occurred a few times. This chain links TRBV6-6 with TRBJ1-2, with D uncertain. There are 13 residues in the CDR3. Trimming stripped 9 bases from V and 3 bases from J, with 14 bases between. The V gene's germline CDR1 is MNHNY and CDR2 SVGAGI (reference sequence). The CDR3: CASSLGQHYGYTF. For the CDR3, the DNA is TGTGCCAGTTCGTTAGGGCAGCACTATGGCTACACCTTC.

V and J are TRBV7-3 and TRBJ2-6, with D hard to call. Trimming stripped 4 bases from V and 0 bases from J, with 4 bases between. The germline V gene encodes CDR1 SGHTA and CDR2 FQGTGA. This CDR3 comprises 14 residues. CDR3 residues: CASSSSSGANVLTF. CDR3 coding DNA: TGTGCCAGCAGCTCCTCCTCTGGGGCCAACGTCCTGACTTTC.